The rows below give T cell receptor beta chains drawn from one sample of a study of blood T cell repertoires in COVID-19. Sequencing used immunoSEQ multiplex PCR; TCRdb keeps in-frame clones, though not all of them. Altogether 130,000 or so clones are present, about four fifths being singletons, with the ten largest covering around 3.7%. Material for sequencing was PBMCs or T cells enriched from blood (not recorded which). Every receptor here comes from a woman aged 50 to 65 with acute COVID-19. The CDR3 runs from the conserved cysteine through the conserved F or W. Fields, in order: D gene, clone size, V gene, J gene, CDR3 protein, CDR3 DNA. D genes are given only for firm matches. A clone size is listed for some rows: how often the clone was seen (once, few, many), or a class if it is expanded.

NA	NA	TRBV5-6	TRBJ2-7	CASSSVTGVGLDEQYF	TGTGCCAGCAGCTCGGTAACAGGGGTGGGACTCGACGAGCAGTACTTC
NA	NA	TRBV21-1	TRBJ1-1	CAPDCQGTEAFF	TGTGCCCCCGATTGTCAGGGAACTGAAGCTTTCTTT
TRBD2	NA	TRBV18	TRBJ2-7	CASSPRLARLYEQYF	TGTGCCAGCTCACCTAGACTAGCGCGCCTCTACGAGCAGTACTTC
NA	NA	TRBV4-3	TRBJ2-7	CASSQGLAISYEQYF	TGCGCCAGCAGCCAAGGGCTAGCGATTTCCTACGAGCAGTACTTC
TRBD2	NA	TRBV15	TRBJ2-1	CATSTRPGEGSYNEQFF	TGTGCCACCAGCACCCGCCCGGGGGAGGGATCCTACAATGAGCAGTTCTTC
NA	NA	TRBV19	TRBJ1-6	CASQSGGRGNSPLHF	TGTGCCAGTCAGAGCGGAGGGCGCGGTAATTCACCCCTCCACTTT
NA	NA	TRBV18	TRBJ2-7	CASSPPGGSEQYF	TGTGCCAGCTCACCACCGGGGGGAAGCGAGCAGTACTTC
TRBD2	few	TRBV5-1	TRBJ2-1	CASSLRSGDYNEQFF	TGCGCCAGCAGCTTGCGAAGCGGGGACTACAATGAGCAGTTCTTC
NA	NA	TRBV7-9	TRBJ2-7	CASRPPGRYEQYF	TGTGCCAGCAGACCCCCAGGGCGTTACGAGCAGTACTTC
TRBD2	NA	TRBV6-2/TRBV6-3	TRBJ2-7	CASSRKSLAGVEQYF	TGTGCCAGCAGTCGCAAGTCACTAGCGGGAGTCGAGCAGTACTTC
NA	NA	TRBV29-1	TRBJ2-2	CSVRLGVGELFF	TGCAGCGTTCGACTCGGCGTCGGGGAGCTGTTTTTT
NA	NA	TRBV5-1	TRBJ1-2	CASSFSAQPNYGYTF	TGCGCCAGCAGCTTCAGCGCCCAACCTAACTATGGCTACACCTTC
TRBD1	NA	TRBV9	TRBJ1-2	CASSQGWRTGTYYGYTF	TGTGCCAGCAGCCAGGGATGGAGGACAGGGACCTACTATGGCTACACCTTC
NA	NA	TRBV21-1	TRBJ1-1	CASSKCGEVRNTEAFF	TGTGCCAGCAGCAAGTGCGGGGAGGTAAGGAACACTGAAGCTTTCTTT
TRBD1	once	TRBV18	TRBJ2-7	CASSPTQGAHEQYF	TGTGCCAGCTCACCAACACAGGGGGCACACGAGCAGTACTTC
TRBD1	NA	TRBV5-1	TRBJ2-3	CASSAGPGGDSTDTQYF	TGCGCCAGCAGCGCAGGGCCAGGGGGAGATAGCACAGATACGCAGTATTTT
TRBD1	NA	TRBV5-6	TRBJ1-2	CASSLSGQVVSPTTTF	TGTGCCAGCAGCCTGTCGGGACAGGTAGTCTCCCCTACTACCACCTTC
TRBD1	NA	TRBV27	TRBJ2-7	CASRGQGRNEQYF	TGTGCCAGCAGGGGACAGGGGAGAAACGAGCAGTACTTC
NA	once	TRBV11-2	TRBJ2-2	CASSPKGSAGELFF	TGTGCCAGCAGTCCGAAGGGGTCGGCCGGGGAGCTGTTTTTT
TRBD1	NA	TRBV19	TRBJ1-4	CASREQGLGEKLFF	TGTGCCAGTAGGGAACAGGGGCTGGGCGAAAAACTGTTTTTT
NA	NA	TRBV7-2	TRBJ2-7	CASSLDAQVHAEQYF	TGTGCCAGCAGCTTAGATGCGCAGGTCCACGCCGAGCAGTACTTC
TRBD1	once	TRBV29-1	TRBJ2-1	CSVTGTVYNEQFF	TGCAGCGTTACCGGGACAGTTTACAATGAGCAGTTCTTC
NA	NA	TRBV29-1	TRBJ1-2	CSVDSAEGANYGYTF	TGCAGCGTTGATTCGGCGGAGGGAGCTAACTATGGCTACACCTTC
NA	few	TRBV6-5	TRBJ1-2	CASTPRGGGPLGYTF	TGTGCCAGCACTCCTCGAGGAGGAGGCCCCCTTGGCTACACCTTC
TRBD1	NA	TRBV7-9	TRBJ1-2	CASSSGQVSYGYTF	TGTGCCAGCAGCTCGGGACAGGTTAGCTATGGCTACACCTTC
TRBD2	NA	TRBV9	TRBJ2-2	CASNSGETSGQVGELFF	TGTGCCAGCAACTCAGGAGAGACTAGCGGGCAGGTCGGGGAGCTGTTTTTT
NA	NA	TRBV7-9	TRBJ1-1	CASTSQNTEAFF	TGTGCCAGCACCTCCCAGAACACTGAAGCTTTCTTT
TRBD2	NA	TRBV6-4	TRBJ2-3	CASSETLAGSTDTQYF	TGTGCCAGCAGTGAAACCTTAGCGGGAAGTACAGATACGCAGTATTTT
NA	few	TRBV18	TRBJ2-3	CASSGQTDTQYF	TGTGCCAGCTCAGGTCAGACAGATACGCAGTATTTT
NA	NA	TRBV6-2/TRBV6-3	TRBJ1-1	CASSYLGVSTEAFF	TGTGCCAGCAGTTACCTCGGGGTATCCACTGAAGCTTTCTTT
TRBD2	NA	TRBV11-2	TRBJ2-5	CASSLGSGLAGVKTQYF	TGTGCCAGCAGCTTAGGTTCTGGACTAGCGGGAGTGAAGACCCAGTACTTC
TRBD2	NA	TRBV6-5	TRBJ2-7	CASSLSTSGSYEQYF	TGTGCCAGCAGCCTTTCGACTAGCGGGAGCTACGAGCAGTACTTC
NA	NA	TRBV2	TRBJ2-7	CASREVLVGRGEQYF	TGTGCCAGCAGGGAGGTTTTGGTGGGTAGGGGGGAGCAGTACTTC
TRBD1	few	TRBV5-1	TRBJ1-6	CASSLGSGQGDSPLHF	TGCGCCAGCAGCTTGGGTTCAGGACAGGGGGATTCACCCCTCCACTTT
TRBD2	NA	TRBV7-2	TRBJ2-7	CASSLRTSGSYEQYF	TGTGCCAGCAGCCTCAGGACTAGCGGGAGCTACGAGCAGTACTTC
TRBD1	once	TRBV30	TRBJ2-7	CAWSDRGYEQYF	TGTGCCTGGAGTGACAGGGGATACGAGCAGTACTTC
TRBD1	NA	TRBV30	TRBJ1-1	CAWRDRVGTEAFF	TGTGCCTGGAGGGACAGGGTGGGCACTGAAGCTTTCTTT
NA	NA	TRBV7-9	TRBJ2-7	CASSLRGNEQYF	TGTGCCAGCAGTCTTAGGGGGAACGAGCAGTACTTC
NA	few	TRBV11-2	TRBJ2-2	CASSLDGRGLNTGELFF	TGTGCCAGCAGCTTAGATGGCAGGGGCCTGAACACCGGGGAGCTGTTTTTT
NA	NA	TRBV3-1/TRBV3-2	TRBJ1-2	CASSQVNEYGYTF	TGTGCCAGCAGCCAAGTTAACGAGTATGGCTACACCTTC
TRBD2	few	TRBV9	TRBJ2-7	CASSTGTSTTYEQYF	TGTGCCAGCAGCACAGGGACTAGCACGACCTACGAGCAGTACTTC
NA	NA	TRBV6-5	TRBJ1-3	CASSQGSGNTIYF	TGTGCCAGCAGCCAGGGCTCTGGAAACACCATATATTTT
NA	NA	TRBV5-4	TRBJ2-6	CASSLFSRSGANVLTF	TGTGCCAGCAGCTTGTTTTCTCGCTCTGGGGCCAACGTCCTGACTTTC
NA	NA	TRBV5-1	TRBJ2-7	CASSFGGPPYEQYF	TGCGCCAGCAGCTTTGGCGGGCCTCCCTACGAGCAGTACTTC